These T cell receptor beta chains were read from a single sample in a study of blood T cell repertoires in COVID-19. The assay was immunoSEQ multiplex PCR, and TCRdb's table has in-frame clones only and misses some. There are tens of thousands of clones in the sample; about 87% occur only once, and roughly 2.3% lies in the top ten. Material: peripheral blood. Receptors originate from a human donor in a cohort sampled during active COVID-19. Each CDR3 is given with its conserved first and last residue. The D gene is left open where the match is weak. Size is omitted from some rows. Given values are once, few, many or a class for expanded clones.

d_call: TRBD2; j_call: TRBJ2-3; v_call: TRBV24-1; clone_size: .; cdr3_aa: CATSAPPRGGRARADTQYF; cdr3_nt: TGTGCCACCAGTGCCCCTCCCCGGGGCGGGAGGGCCAGGGCAGATACGCAGTATTTT
d_call: .; j_call: TRBJ1-2; v_call: TRBV7-9; clone_size: few; cdr3_aa: CASSFDWSHGYTF; cdr3_nt: TGTGCCAGCAGCTTTGATTGGAGCCATGGCTACACCTTC
d_call: .; j_call: TRBJ2-3; v_call: TRBV3-1/TRBV3-2; clone_size: .; cdr3_aa: CASSQKWTTTDTQYF; cdr3_nt: TGTGCCAGCAGCCAAAAATGGACAACCACAGATACGCAGTATTTT
d_call: .; j_call: TRBJ1-2; v_call: TRBV5-4; clone_size: .; cdr3_aa: CASSFGAGVGNYGYTF; cdr3_nt: TGTGCCAGCAGCTTTGGGGCAGGGGTGGGGAACTATGGCTACACCTTC
d_call: TRBD1; j_call: TRBJ1-1; v_call: TRBV4-2; clone_size: .; cdr3_aa: CASSRDRGLNTEAFF; cdr3_nt: TGTGCCAGCAGCCGAGACAGGGGGTTGAACACTGAAGCTTTCTTT
d_call: .; j_call: TRBJ1-3; v_call: TRBV28; clone_size: few; cdr3_aa: CASSLGQMAPLGTIYF; cdr3_nt: TGTGCCAGCAGTTTAGGACAGATGGCTCCACTGGGCACCATATATTTT
d_call: .; j_call: TRBJ2-7; v_call: TRBV2; clone_size: once; cdr3_aa: CASSEAGVKFEQYF; cdr3_nt: TGTGCCAGCAGTGAAGCGGGAGTAAAGTTCGAGCAGTACTTC
d_call: TRBD1; j_call: TRBJ2-5; v_call: TRBV20-1; clone_size: .; cdr3_aa: CSASPDRGQETQYF; cdr3_nt: TGCAGTGCTAGTCCGGACAGGGGCCAAGAGACCCAGTACTTC
d_call: .; j_call: TRBJ2-6; v_call: TRBV3-1/TRBV3-2; clone_size: .; cdr3_aa: CASSQDGAVPLRANVLTF; cdr3_nt: TGTGCCAGCAGCCAAGATGGGGCAGTCCCTCTGAGGGCCAACGTCCTGACTTTC
d_call: TRBD2; j_call: TRBJ2-3; v_call: TRBV28; clone_size: .; cdr3_aa: CASSSRLAEGTDTQYF; cdr3_nt: TGTGCCAGCAGTTCGAGACTAGCGGAGGGCACAGATACGCAGTATTTT
d_call: .; j_call: TRBJ1-2; v_call: TRBV11-2; clone_size: .; cdr3_aa: CASSSEHNYGYTF; cdr3_nt: TGTGCCAGCAGCTCGGAGCATAACTATGGCTACACCTTC
d_call: TRBD2; j_call: TRBJ2-1; v_call: TRBV19; clone_size: .; cdr3_aa: CASNGLAGGSSSYNEQFF; cdr3_nt: TGTGCCAGTAACGGACTAGCGGGGGGGTCCAGCTCCTACAATGAGCAGTTCTTC
d_call: .; j_call: TRBJ2-3; v_call: TRBV7-8; clone_size: .; cdr3_aa: CASSYYGSGTDTQYF; cdr3_nt: TGTGCCAGCAGCTACTACGGGAGTGGTACAGATACGCAGTATTTT
d_call: .; j_call: TRBJ1-3; v_call: TRBV3-1/TRBV3-2; clone_size: .; cdr3_aa: CASSQLGTPNSGNTIYF; cdr3_nt: TGTGCCAGCAGCCAACTGGGGACACCCAACTCTGGAAACACCATATATTTT
d_call: TRBD2; j_call: TRBJ2-1; v_call: TRBV11-3; clone_size: .; cdr3_aa: CASSLGLAGAGDEQFF; cdr3_nt: TGTGCCAGCAGCTTGGGACTAGCGGGGGCGGGGGATGAGCAGTTCTTC
d_call: TRBD2; j_call: TRBJ2-3; v_call: TRBV28; clone_size: few; cdr3_aa: CASSREGTDTQYF; cdr3_nt: TGTGCCAGCAGCCGGGAGGGCACAGATACGCAGTATTTT
d_call: .; j_call: TRBJ1-1; v_call: TRBV18; clone_size: .; cdr3_aa: CASSPGTSTEAFF; cdr3_nt: TGTGCCAGCTCACCGGGGACAAGTACTGAAGCTTTCTTT
d_call: .; j_call: TRBJ1-1; v_call: TRBV30; clone_size: .; cdr3_aa: CAWKVRGTGNTEAFF; cdr3_nt: TGTGCCTGGAAAGTTAGGGGAACAGGGAACACTGAAGCTTTCTTT
d_call: TRBD1; j_call: TRBJ2-7; v_call: TRBV5-1; clone_size: .; cdr3_aa: CASSLVQGAIEQYF; cdr3_nt: TGCGCCAGCAGCTTGGTCCAGGGGGCGATAGAGCAGTACTTC
d_call: .; j_call: TRBJ2-7; v_call: TRBV6-6; clone_size: few; cdr3_aa: CASAGGANYEQYF; cdr3_nt: TGTGCCAGTGCAGGCGGGGCTAACTACGAGCAGTACTTC
d_call: TRBD2; j_call: TRBJ2-3; v_call: TRBV5-1; clone_size: few; cdr3_aa: CASSFQRDTDTQYF; cdr3_nt: TGCGCCAGCAGCTTCCAGCGGGACACAGATACGCAGTATTTT
d_call: .; j_call: TRBJ1-4; v_call: TRBV19; clone_size: .; cdr3_aa: CASSMGHWNEKLFF; cdr3_nt: TGTGCCAGTAGTATGGGACACTGGAATGAAAAACTGTTTTTT
d_call: TRBD1; j_call: TRBJ2-7; v_call: TRBV28; clone_size: .; cdr3_aa: CASSLLQGYEQYF; cdr3_nt: TGTGCCAGCAGTCTACTACAGGGGTACGAGCAGTACTTC
d_call: .; j_call: TRBJ2-7; v_call: TRBV28; clone_size: .; cdr3_aa: CASSDAGQGLGEQYF; cdr3_nt: TGTGCCAGCAGTGACGCCGGTCAGGGGCTGGGCGAGCAGTACTTC
d_call: .; j_call: TRBJ2-5; v_call: TRBV9; clone_size: .; cdr3_aa: CASSAEPGHRQETQYF; cdr3_nt: TGTGCCAGCAGCGCGGAACCGGGACACCGACAAGAGACCCAGTACTTC
d_call: .; j_call: TRBJ1-2; v_call: TRBV18; clone_size: .; cdr3_aa: CASSPEARVLYGYTF; cdr3_nt: TGTGCCAGCTCACCTGAGGCCAGGGTACTCTATGGCTACACCTTC
d_call: TRBD2; j_call: TRBJ2-1; v_call: TRBV6-4; clone_size: .; cdr3_aa: CASSSLAGNYNEQFF; cdr3_nt: TGTGCCAGCAGTAGTCTAGCGGGCAACTACAATGAGCAGTTCTTC
d_call: .; j_call: TRBJ1-5; v_call: TRBV7-2; clone_size: few; cdr3_aa: CASSVTRLSKQPQHF; cdr3_nt: TGTGCCAGCAGCGTGACACGGCTGAGTAAACAGCCCCAGCATTTT
d_call: .; j_call: TRBJ2-3; v_call: TRBV7-9; clone_size: .; cdr3_aa: CASSLESADTQYF; cdr3_nt: TGTGCCAGCAGCTTAGAAAGCGCAGATACGCAGTATTTT
d_call: TRBD1; j_call: TRBJ2-5; v_call: TRBV5-1; clone_size: .; cdr3_aa: CASSLGTGETQYF; cdr3_nt: TGCGCCAGCAGCTTAGGGACAGGCGAGACCCAGTACTTC
d_call: .; j_call: TRBJ2-1; v_call: TRBV7-9; clone_size: .; cdr3_aa: CASSLTRDGFFF; cdr3_nt: TGTGCCAGCAGCCTGACCAGAGACGGGTTTTTCTTC
d_call: TRBD2; j_call: TRBJ2-7; v_call: TRBV14; clone_size: .; cdr3_aa: CASSPGLASTYEQYF; cdr3_nt: TGTGCCAGCAGTCCTGGACTAGCGAGTACCTACGAGCAGTACTTC